Following are 8 T cell receptor beta chains from one sample sequenced in a study of blood T cell repertoires in COVID-19. TCRdb's table, derived via immunoSEQ multiplex PCR, lists solely in-frame clones and lacks some. Among under 75,000 clones listed, roughly 87% were seen once. Sequencing was done on a sample of peripheral blood. The origin of the receptors is a man aged 45-65 years with active COVID-19.

This rearrangement joins TRBV19 to TRBJ1-2; D may be TRBD1 (5 bases). The CDR3 extends over 13 amino acids. V was pared by 9 bases and J by 7 bases, with 18 bases between. CDR1 is LNHDA, CDR2 SQIVND, per germline (reference sequence). For the CDR3, the DNA is TGTGCCAGCGGAGGCGGGGGGAGGATTGGCTACACCTTC. It translates to CASGGGGRIGYTF.

This clone was recorded only once. The chain carries TRBV11-3 and TRBJ2-5, with D unclear. The germline V gene has CDR1 SGHNT and CDR2 YENEEA. The V gene lost 1 base and the J gene lost 1 base, with 10 bases spanning the gap. The CDR3 is 15 amino acids. The CDR3 loop reads CASSLGAEPQETQYF. The DNA of the CDR3 is TGTGCCAGCAGCTTAGGGGCAGAACCCCAAGAGACCCAGTACTTC.

The rearrangement links TRBV7-9 to TRBJ2-2, with D tentatively TRBD1 (5 bases). The CDR3 totals 15 residues. The V gene lost 7 bases and the J gene lost 0 bases, with 12 bases spanning the gap. The V gene's germline CDR1 is SEHNR and CDR2 FQNEAQ (reference sequence). CDR3 amino acids: CASNWAGSNTGELFF. The CDR3 bases are TGTGCCAGCAATTGGGCAGGGTCGAACACCGGGGAGCTGTTTTTT. Using reference TRBV7-9 and TRBJ2-2 for the parts outside the CDR3, the full variable domain is DTGVSQNPRHKITKRGQNVTFRCDPISEHNRLYWYRQTLGQGPEFLTYFQNEAQLEKSRLLSDRFSAERPKGSFSTLEIQRTEQGDSAMYLCASNWAGSNTGELFFGEGSRLTVL.

V gene TRBV7-9 combines with J gene TRBJ2-3; possibly TRBD2 for D (6 bases). The germline V gene has CDR1 SEHNR and CDR2 FQNEAQ (reference sequence). This CDR3 is 17 amino acids long. The V and J ends lost 3 bases and 0 bases respectively, with 16 bases between them. This CDR3 reads CASSLRGWAGSTDTQYF. CDR3 in DNA: TGTGCCAGCAGCTTGAGGGGATGGGCGGGGAGCACAGATACGCAGTATTTT.

The chain joins TRBV20-1 to TRBJ2-5; weak D call: TRBD2 (6 bases). Between the trimmed V and J ends, which lost 3 bases and 2 bases, there was a span of 10 bases. The CDR3 length is 13 residues. Germline V lookup: CDR1 DFQATT, CDR2 SNEGSKA (reference sequence). In DNA form, the CDR3 reads TGCAGTGCTAGTGGGCGGGATCAAGAGACCCAGTACTTC. Protein product: CSASGRDQETQYF.

This clone came up a few times. V usage is TRBV11-2 and J usage is TRBJ2-7; D is uncertain. The germline CDR1 and CDR2 sequences are SGHAT and FQNNGV. V lost 1 base and J lost 6, with 7 bases in between. The CDR3 is 12 amino acids. The CDR3 coding sequence is TGTGCCAGCAGCTTAGGATCGGTCGAGCAGTACTTC. This sequence encodes CASSLGSVEQYF.

The V call is TRBV7-8, the J call TRBJ1-6; no clear D gene. V was pared by 1 base and J by 9 bases, with 7 bases between. Germline CDR1 reads SGHVS; CDR2 reads FQNEAQ. The CDR3 is made up of 13 amino acids. CDR3 region: CASSLEEGSPLHF. DNA for the CDR3: TGTGCCAGCAGCTTAGAGGAGGGTTCACCCCTCCACTTT.

This rearrangement joins TRBV9 to TRBJ2-7; 7 positions agree with TRBD2. The J segment lost 6 bases and the V segment lost 7 bases, leaving 10 bases of the junction unmatched. The CDR3 runs 13 residues. CDR1 and CDR2 (germline): SGDLS, YYNGEE. CDR3 region: CASGEGPSGEQYF. In DNA form, the CDR3 reads TGTGCCAGCGGGGAGGGGCCCAGCGGCGAGCAGTACTTC.